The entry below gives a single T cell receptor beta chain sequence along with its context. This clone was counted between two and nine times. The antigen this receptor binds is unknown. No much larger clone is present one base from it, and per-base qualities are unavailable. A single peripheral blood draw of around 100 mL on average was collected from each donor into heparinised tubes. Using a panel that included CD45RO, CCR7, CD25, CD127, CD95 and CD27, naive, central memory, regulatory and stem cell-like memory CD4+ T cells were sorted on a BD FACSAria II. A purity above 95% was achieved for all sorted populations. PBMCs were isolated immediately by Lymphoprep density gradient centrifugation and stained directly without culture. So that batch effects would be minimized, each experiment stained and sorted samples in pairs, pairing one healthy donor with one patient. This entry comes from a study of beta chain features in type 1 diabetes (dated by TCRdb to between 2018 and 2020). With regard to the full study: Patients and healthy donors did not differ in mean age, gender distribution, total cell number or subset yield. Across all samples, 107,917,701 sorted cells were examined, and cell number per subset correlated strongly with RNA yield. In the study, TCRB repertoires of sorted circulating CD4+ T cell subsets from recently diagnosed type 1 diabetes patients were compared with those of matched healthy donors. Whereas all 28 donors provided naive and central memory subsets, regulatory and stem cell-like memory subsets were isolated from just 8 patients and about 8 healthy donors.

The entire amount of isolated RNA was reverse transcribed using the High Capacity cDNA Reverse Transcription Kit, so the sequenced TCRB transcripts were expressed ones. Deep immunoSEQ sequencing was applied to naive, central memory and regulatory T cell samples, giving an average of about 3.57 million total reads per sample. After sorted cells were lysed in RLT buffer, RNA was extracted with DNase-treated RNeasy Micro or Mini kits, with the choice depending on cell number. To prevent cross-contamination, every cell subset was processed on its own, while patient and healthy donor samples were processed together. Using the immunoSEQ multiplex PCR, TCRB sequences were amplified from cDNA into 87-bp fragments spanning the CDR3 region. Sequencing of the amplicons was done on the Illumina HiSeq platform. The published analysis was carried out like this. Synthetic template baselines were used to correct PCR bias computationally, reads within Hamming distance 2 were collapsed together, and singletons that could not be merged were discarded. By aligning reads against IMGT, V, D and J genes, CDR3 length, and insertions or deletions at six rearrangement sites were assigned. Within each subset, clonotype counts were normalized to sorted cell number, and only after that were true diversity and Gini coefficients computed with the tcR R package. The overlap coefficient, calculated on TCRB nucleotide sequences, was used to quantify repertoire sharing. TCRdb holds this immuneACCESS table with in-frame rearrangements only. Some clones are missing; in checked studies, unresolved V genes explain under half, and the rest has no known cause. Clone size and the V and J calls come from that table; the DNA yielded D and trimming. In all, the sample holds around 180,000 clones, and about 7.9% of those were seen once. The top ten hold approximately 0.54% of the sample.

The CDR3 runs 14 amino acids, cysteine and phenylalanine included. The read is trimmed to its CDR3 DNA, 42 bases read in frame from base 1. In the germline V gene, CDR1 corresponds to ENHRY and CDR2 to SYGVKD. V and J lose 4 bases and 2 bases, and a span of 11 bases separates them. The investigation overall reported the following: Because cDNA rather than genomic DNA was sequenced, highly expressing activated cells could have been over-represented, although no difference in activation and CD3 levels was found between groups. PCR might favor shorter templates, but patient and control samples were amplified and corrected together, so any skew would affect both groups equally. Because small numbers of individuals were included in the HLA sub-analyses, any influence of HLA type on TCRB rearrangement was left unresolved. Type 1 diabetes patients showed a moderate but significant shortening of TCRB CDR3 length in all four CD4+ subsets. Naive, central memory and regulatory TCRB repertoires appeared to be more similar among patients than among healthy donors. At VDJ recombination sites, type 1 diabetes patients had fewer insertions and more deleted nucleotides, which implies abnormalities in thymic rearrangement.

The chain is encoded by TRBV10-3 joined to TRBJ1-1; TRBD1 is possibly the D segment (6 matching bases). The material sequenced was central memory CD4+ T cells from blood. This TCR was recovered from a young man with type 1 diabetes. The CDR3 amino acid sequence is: CAISGQQGNTEAFF. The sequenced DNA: TGTGCCATCAGTGGTCAACAGGGAAACACTGAAGCTTTCTTT.